Given below is one T cell receptor (beta chain) in context. These data originate in a study of OX40 agonist ivuxolimab in advanced cancers. Generated by immunoSEQ multiplex PCR, the TCRdb table keeps only in-frame clones and is missing some. The profile covers tens of thousands of clones, with 70% to 90% appearing a single time and around 7.4% taken by the ten largest. The CDR3 length is 15 residues. V lost 3 bases and J lost 3, with 16 bases in between. Germline loops: CDR1 SGDLS, CDR2 YYNGEE. The chain combines TRBV9 with TRBJ2-7; TRBD2 might be the D (6 bases). The TCR originated in an adult with an advanced solid tumor such as melanoma, head and neck, liver or kidney cancer. Sequenced here: CD4+ or CD8+ T cells sorted from blood, sampled in a trial of the OX40 agonist ivuxolimab. CDR3 bases: TGTGCCAGCAGCGCTGCTAGCGTCGTAATCTACGAGCAGTACTTC. Translation: CASSAASVVIYEQYF.